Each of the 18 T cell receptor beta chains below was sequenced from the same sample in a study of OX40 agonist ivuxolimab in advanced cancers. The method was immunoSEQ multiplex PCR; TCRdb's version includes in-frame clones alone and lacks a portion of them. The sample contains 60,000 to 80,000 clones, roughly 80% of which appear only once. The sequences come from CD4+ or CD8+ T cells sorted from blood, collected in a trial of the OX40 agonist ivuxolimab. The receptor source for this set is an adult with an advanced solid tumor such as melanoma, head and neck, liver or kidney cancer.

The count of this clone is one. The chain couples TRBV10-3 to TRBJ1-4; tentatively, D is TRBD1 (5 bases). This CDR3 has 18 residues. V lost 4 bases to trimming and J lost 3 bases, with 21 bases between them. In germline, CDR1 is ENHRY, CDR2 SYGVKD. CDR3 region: CAISGVAGRLNANEKLFF. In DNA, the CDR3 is TGTGCCATCAGTGGAGTTGCGGGACGGCTGAATGCTAATGAAAAACTGTTTTTT.

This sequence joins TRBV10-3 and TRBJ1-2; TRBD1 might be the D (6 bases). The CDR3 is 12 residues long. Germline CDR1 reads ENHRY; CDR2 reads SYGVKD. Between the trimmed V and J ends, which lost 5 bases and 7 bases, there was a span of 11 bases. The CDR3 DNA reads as TGTGCCATCAGTCGGACAGCATCTGGCTACACCTTC. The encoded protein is CAISRTASGYTF.

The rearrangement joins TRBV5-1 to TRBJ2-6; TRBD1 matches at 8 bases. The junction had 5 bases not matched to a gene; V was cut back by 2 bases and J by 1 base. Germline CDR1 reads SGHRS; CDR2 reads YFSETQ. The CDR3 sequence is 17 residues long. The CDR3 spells CASSLGQGASGANVLTF. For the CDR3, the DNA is TGCGCCAGCAGCTTAGGTCAGGGGGCTTCTGGGGCCAACGTCCTGACTTTC.

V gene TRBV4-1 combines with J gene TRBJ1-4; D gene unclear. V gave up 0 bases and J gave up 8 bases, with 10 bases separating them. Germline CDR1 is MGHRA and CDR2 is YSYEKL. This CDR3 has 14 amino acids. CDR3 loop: CASSQDGLGEKLFF. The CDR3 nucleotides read TGCGCCAGCAGCCAAGATGGGCTAGGCGAAAAACTGTTTTTT.

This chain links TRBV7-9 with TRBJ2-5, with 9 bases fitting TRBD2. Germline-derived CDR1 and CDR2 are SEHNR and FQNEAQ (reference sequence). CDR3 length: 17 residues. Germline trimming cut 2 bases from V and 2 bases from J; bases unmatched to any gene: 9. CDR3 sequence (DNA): TGTGCCAGCAGCTTACCGACTAGCGGAGCAGTACAAGAGACCCAGTACTTC. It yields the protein CASSLPTSGAVQETQYF.

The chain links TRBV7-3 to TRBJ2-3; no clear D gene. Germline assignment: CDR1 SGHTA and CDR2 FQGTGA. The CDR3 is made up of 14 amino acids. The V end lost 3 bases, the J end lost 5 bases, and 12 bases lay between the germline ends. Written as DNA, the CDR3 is TGTGCCAGCAGCTTTTCCGGGTATGAAGATACGCAGTATTTT. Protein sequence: CASSFSGYEDTQYF. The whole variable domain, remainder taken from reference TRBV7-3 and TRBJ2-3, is GAGVSQTPSNKVTEKGKYVELRCDPISGHTALYWYRQSLGQGPEFLIYFQGTGAADDSGLPNDRFFAVRPEGSVSTLKIQRTERGDSAVYLCASSFSGYEDTQYFGPGTRLTVL.

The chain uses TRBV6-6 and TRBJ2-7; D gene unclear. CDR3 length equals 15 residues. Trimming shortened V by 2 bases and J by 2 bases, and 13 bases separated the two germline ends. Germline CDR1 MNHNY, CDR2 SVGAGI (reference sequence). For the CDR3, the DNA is TGTGCCAGCAGTTACGCTCTAGGACGGACCTACGAGCAGTACTTC. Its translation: CASSYALGRTYEQYF.

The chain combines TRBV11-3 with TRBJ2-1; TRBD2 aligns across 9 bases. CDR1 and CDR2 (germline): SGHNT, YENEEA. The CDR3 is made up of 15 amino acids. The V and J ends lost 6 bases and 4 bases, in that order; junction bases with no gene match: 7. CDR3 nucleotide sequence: TGTGCCAGCAGTCGCCTAGCGGGACCGTACAATGAGCAGTTCTTC. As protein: CASSRLAGPYNEQFF.

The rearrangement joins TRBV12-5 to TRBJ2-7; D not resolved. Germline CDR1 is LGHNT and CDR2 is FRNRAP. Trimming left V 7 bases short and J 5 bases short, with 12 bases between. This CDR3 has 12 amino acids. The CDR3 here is CASALGNHEQYF. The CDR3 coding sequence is TGTGCTAGTGCCCTGGGGAACCACGAGCAGTACTTC.

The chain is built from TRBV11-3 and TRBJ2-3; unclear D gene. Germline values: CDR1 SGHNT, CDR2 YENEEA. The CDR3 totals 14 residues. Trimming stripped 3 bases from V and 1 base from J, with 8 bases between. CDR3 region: CASSFTMGTDTQYF. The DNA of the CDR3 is TGTGCCAGCAGCTTTACGATGGGCACAGATACGCAGTATTTT.

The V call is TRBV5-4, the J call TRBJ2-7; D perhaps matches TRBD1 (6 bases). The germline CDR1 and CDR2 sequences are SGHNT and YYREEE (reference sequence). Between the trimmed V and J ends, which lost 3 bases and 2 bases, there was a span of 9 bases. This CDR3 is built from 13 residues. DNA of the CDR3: TGTGCCAGCAGCTGGGGGCCTACCTACGAGCAGTACTTC. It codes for CASSWGPTYEQYF.

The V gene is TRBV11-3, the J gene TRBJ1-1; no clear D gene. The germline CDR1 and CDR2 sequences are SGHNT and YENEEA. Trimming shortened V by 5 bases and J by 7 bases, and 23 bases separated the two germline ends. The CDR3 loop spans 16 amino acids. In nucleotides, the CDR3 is TGTGCCAGCAGCCTACGAAAACTATCGGACCAGGTTGAAGCTTTCTTT. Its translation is CASSLRKLSDQVEAFF.

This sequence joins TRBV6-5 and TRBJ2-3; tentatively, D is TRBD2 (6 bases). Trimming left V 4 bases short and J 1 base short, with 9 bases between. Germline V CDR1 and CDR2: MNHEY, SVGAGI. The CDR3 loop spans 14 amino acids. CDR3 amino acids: CASSSGTRTDTQYF. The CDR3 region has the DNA TGTGCCAGCAGTTCAGGGACTCGCACAGATACGCAGTATTTT.

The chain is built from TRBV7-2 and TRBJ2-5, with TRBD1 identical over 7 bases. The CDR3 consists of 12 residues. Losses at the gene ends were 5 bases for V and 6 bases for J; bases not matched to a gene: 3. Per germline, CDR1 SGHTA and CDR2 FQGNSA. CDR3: CASSDRVKTQYF. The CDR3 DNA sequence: TGTGCCAGCAGCGACAGGGTCAAGACCCAGTACTTC. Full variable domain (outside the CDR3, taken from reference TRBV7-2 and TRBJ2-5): GAGVSQSPSNKVTEKGKDVELRCDPISGHTALYWYRQSLGQGLEFLIYFQGNSAPDKSGLPSDRFSAERTGGSVSTLTIQRTQQEDSAVYLCASSDRVKTQYFGPGTRLLVL.

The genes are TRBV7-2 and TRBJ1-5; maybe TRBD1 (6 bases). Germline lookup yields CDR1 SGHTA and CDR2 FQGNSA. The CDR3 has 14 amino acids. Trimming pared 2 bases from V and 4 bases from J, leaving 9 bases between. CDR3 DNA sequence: TGTGCCAGCAGCTTACAGGGGAATAATCAGCCCCAGCATTTT. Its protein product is CASSLQGNNQPQHF.

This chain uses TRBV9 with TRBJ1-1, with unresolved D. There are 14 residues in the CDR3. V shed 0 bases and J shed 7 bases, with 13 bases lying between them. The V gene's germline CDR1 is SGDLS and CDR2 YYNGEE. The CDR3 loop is CASSVVQEDGEAFF. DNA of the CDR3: TGTGCCAGCAGCGTAGTTCAAGAGGACGGTGAAGCTTTCTTT.

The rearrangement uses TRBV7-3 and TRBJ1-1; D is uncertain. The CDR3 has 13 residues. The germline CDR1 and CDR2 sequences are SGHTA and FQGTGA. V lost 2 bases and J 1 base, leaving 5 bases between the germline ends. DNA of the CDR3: TGTGCCAGCAGCTTAGGTTGGAACACTGAAGCTTTCTTT. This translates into CASSLGWNTEAFF.

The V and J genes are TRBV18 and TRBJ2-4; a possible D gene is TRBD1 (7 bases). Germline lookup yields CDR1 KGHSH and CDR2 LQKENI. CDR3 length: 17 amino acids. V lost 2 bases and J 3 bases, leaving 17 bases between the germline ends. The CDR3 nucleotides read TGTGCCAGCTCACCAAGAGGAGGGGGCGAAGGCAAAAACATTCAGTACTTC. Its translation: CASSPRGGGEGKNIQYF.